Listed here is a single TCR beta chain. Its antigen specificity is not known. No much larger clonotype is one base removed from it; base qualities were not supplied. TCR CDR3 regions were amplified from genomic DNA by multiplex PCR using the deep immunoSEQ assay. For each cell subset, the extracted genomic DNA was distributed evenly across all wells of several immunoSEQ 96-well plates, and each plate served as one replicate. For sorted subsets, roughly 190 ng of genomic DNA, equivalent to 25,000 to 35,000 T cell genomes, went into each replicate PCR. Purified libraries were measured with a Qubit 3.0 fluorometer, size-checked on a Bioanalyzer 2100, and measured again with the KAPA Library Quantification kit. Every immunoSEQ 96-well plate was sequenced on a dedicated single-read 150-cycle Illumina NextSeq 550 flow cell. Per the authors' processing: Because the immunoSEQ output included only junctional sequences and no quality scores, the filtering could not be the same as the filtering used for full-length reads. Sequences were annotated with PyIR, a Python wrapper for IgBLAST v1.9, using IMGT germline references to assign V/J genes and CDR3. Reads with weak V/J assignments (E-value above 1e-6), missing CDR3, stop codons, out-of-frame junctions, or ambiguous translated residues were removed. A V3J clonotype was defined by an identical inferred V gene, J gene, and CDR3 amino acid sequence. To compute the percentage overlap between repertoires, the number of shared unique clonotypes was divided by the size of the smaller repertoire. RTK rarefaction, the Chao1 estimator, and Recon v2.1 estimates of unobserved clonotypes were used to assess repertoire richness. Generation probabilities for all TCRbeta clonotypes obtained by the gDNA method from a handful of donors were computed using OLGA. TCRdb mirrors the immuneACCESS table, restricted to in-frame sequences. Some clones are absent from its copies; in checked studies, under half trace to an unresolved V gene, and the reason for the others is unknown. V, J and clone size derive from that table, while D and trimming were established from the DNA sequence. The sample table holds about 2.2 million clones, of which roughly 95% were seen once. Of the sample, about 1.6% is held by the ten largest clones.

These data belong to a study of shared clonotypes between healthy human individuals (TCRdb year 2020). In the study overall: A few men and two women, aged 18 to 49 years, made up the cohort. Per donor, three plates each were used for CD4 naive and CD4 memory, two for CD8 naive, and one for CD8 memory. The study deeply sequenced blood TCR repertoires of several healthy adults to estimate repertoire size and the extent of clonotype sharing between individuals. Libraries were prepared and TCR repertoires were sequenced by different laboratories using diverse techniques, in order to increase sequencing depth and limit assay-specific biases. Leukapheresis yielded between about 0.94 and 9 billion PBMCs per donor.

The paper's findings and limits, for the study overall: Pairwise subsampling indicated that sequencing depth was expected to affect the degree of clonotype sharing among donors. Sampling was limited to blood, and TCR repertoires in tissue likely differ from TCR repertoires in blood. Naive subsets generally had larger estimated clonotype richness than memory subsets did. Compared with non-shared clonotypes, the clonotypes found in all four sorted-subset donors had higher generation probabilities. Rarefaction of sorted-subset datasets indicated incomplete sequencing despite the large sequencing depth. The genetic and exposure-history diversity represented was limited by the small number of donors. When a handful of donors were compared, the shared fraction of clonotypes was around 5% for naive CD4, roughly 3.4% for naive CD8, about 2.5% for memory CD4, and 0.35% to 0.5% for memory CD8.

The CDR3 holds 13 amino acids from the cysteine to the phenylalanine. Here the CDR3 DNA is all that survives: 39 bases in frame from base 1. CDR1 and CDR2 were assigned from the germline V gene (reference sequence) as LNHDA and SQIVND. V and J are truncated by 7 bases and 1 base respectively, leaving an intervening sequence of 10 bases. For the CD8 naive samples, CD45RO-negative cells were positively selected for CCR7, yielding a CD45RA+CCR7+ population from which TemRA cells were excluded. Donors were healthy HIV-negative adults with no recently reported acute infections or vaccinations. Only Caucasian adults living in Nashville, Tennessee, USA were represented among the donors. Blood was collected by leukapheresis, and PBMCs were isolated by Ficoll-Histopaque density gradient centrifugation and then cryopreserved in liquid nitrogen vapor phase. Purity and quantity of every magnetically sorted T cell population were checked by analytical flow cytometry. Genomic DNA was isolated from every sorted fraction and measured by UV absorbance on a Nanodrop 2000c.

The sequence links TRBV19 to TRBJ1-1; no D segment can be confidently identified. Sequenced: naive CD8+ T cells from PBMCs. What this sample's cell subset or site label stands for: CD45RA+CCR7+. The receptor was derived from a man aged 18 to 30 in good health. Some clones in this sample may be carry-over from other donors' samples. The DNA sequence is as follows: TGTGCCAGTAAGCTGAAGGGGAACACTGAAGCTTTCTTT. Protein translation: CASKLKGNTEAFF.